This record covers a single T cell receptor (beta chain). This record belongs to a study of blood T cell repertoires in COVID-19. Overall study context: Whether acute or convalescent, the COVID-19 samples came from the United States, Italy and Spain. T cells, B-cell-depleted T cells, or PBMCs provided the cDNA or gDNA that served as material.

Germline CDR1 reads MNHEY; CDR2 reads SVGAGI. With V trimmed by 4 bases and J by 5 bases, 6 bases remained unmatched. CDR3 size: 14 residues. Under the authors' procedure: Cell counts per sample came from amplifying reference gene primers. The data were produced by immunoSEQ multiplex PCR, yet TCRdb's version contains in-frame clones alone and is incomplete. V, J and clone size are those of that table, while D and trimming were read from the DNA. Here the sample spans fewer than 85,000 clones, 65% to 85% being singletons. The sequence came from a woman aged 55-70 years with acute or convalescent COVID-19. The rearrangement joins TRBV6-5 to TRBJ2-5; 8 nucleotides agree with TRBD1. The sequencing input was peripheral blood. The DNA of the CDR3 is TGTGCCAGCAGTTTGGACAGGGTGCGGGAGACCCAGTACTTC. It codes for CASSLDRVRETQYF.